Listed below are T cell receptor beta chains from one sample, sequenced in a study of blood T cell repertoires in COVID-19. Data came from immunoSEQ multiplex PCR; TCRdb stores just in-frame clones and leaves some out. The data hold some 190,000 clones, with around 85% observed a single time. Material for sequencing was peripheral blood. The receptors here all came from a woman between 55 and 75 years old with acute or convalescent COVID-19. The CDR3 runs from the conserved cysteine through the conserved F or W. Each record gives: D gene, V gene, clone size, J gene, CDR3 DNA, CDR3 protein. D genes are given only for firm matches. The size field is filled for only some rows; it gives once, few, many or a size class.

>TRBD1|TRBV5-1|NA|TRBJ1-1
TGCGCCAGCAGCTCTTCAGGGGGAACTGAAGCTTTCTTT
CASSSSGGTEAFF
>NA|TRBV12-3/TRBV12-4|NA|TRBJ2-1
TGTGCCAGCAGTCCGCCGCAGGGGAATGAGCAGTTCTTC
CASSPPQGNEQFF
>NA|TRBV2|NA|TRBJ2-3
TGTGCCAGCAGTGACCAGGTCCCAGATACGCAGTATTTT
CASSDQVPDTQYF
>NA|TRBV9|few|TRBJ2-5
TGTGCCAGCAGCGTCTCGGACAGCCCAGCGACCCAGTACTTC
CASSVSDSPATQYF
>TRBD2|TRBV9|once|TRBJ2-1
TGTGCCAGCAGCCCGGGACTAGCGGGAGGGTCCGATTACAATGAGCAGTTCTTC
CASSPGLAGGSDYNEQFF
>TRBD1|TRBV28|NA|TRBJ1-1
TGTGCCAGCATCCCCCCGGGACAGGGAGGGCACGCTTTCTTT
CASIPPGQGGHAFF
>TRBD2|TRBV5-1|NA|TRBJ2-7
TGCGCCAGCAGCTTAGTTGGCGGGAGGATCTACGAGCAGTACTTC
CASSLVGGRIYEQYF
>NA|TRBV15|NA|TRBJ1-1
TGTGCCACCAGCACGGGAAGGGGGGGCGGCCTGAACACTGAAGCTTTCTTT
CATSTGRGGGLNTEAFF
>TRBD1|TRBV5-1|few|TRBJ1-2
TGCGCCAGCAGCTTAGACAGGGCAAACTATGGCTACACCTTC
CASSLDRANYGYTF
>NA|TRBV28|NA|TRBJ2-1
TGTGCCAGCATCCCGGCGGGGAGCCCCTACAATGAGCAGTTCTTC
CASIPAGSPYNEQFF
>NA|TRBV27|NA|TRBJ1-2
TGTGCCAGCAGTTTGGGGCAGGGAGGCGGCTACACCTTC
CASSLGQGGGYTF
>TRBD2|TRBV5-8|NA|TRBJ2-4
TGTGCCAGCAGCTCCCGGAGCGGGATTGGAAACATTCAGTACTTC
CASSSRSGIGNIQYF
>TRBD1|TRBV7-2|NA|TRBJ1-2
TGTGCCAGCAGCTTTGGGACAGCCAGGGACTATGGCTACACCTTC
CASSFGTARDYGYTF
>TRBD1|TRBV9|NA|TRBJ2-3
TGTGCCAGCAGCCCCCGACAGGGGCGGAGCACAGATACGCAGTATTTT
CASSPRQGRSTDTQYF
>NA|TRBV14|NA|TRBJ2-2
TGTGCCAGCAGCCAAGATTTGCGGAGTATCGGGGAGCTGTTTTTT
CASSQDLRSIGELFF
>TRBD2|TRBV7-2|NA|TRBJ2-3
TGTGCCAGCAGTTTCCCACCTAGGACTAGCCTCGCAGATACGCAGTATTTT
CASSFPPRTSLADTQYF
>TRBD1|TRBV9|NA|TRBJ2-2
TGTGCCAGCAGCGCCACGAGAGGGACAGGGTGGAACACCGGGGAGCTGTTTTTT
CASSATRGTGWNTGELFF
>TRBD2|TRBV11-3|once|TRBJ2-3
TGTGCCAGCAGCTTAAGTGTCCGAGCGGGATGGACCACAGATACGCAGTATTTT
CASSLSVRAGWTTDTQYF
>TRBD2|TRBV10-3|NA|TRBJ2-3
TGTGCCATCTCGGGACTAGCGGGAGGGCCCCCGTATTTT
CAISGLAGGPPYF
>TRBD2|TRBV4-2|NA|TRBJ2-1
TGTGCCAGCAGCCAAGATCCGGGCGGGAGGCACAATGAGCAGTTCTTC
CASSQDPGGRHNEQFF
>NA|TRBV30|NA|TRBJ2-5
TGTGCCTGGGGCCCCGAACGGAGGGGTGGGGAGACCCAGTACTTC
CAWGPERRGGETQYF
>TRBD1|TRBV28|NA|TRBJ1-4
TGTGCCAGCAGAGAACAGGGGGCTTGGAATGAAAAACTGTTTTTT
CASREQGAWNEKLFF
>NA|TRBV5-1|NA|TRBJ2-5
TGCGCCAGCAGCTTGTCTACCGGGACTCCCCTGGGTACCCAGTACTTC
CASSLSTGTPLGTQYF
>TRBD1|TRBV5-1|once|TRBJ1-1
TGCGCCAGCAGCTTGGATGGACAGGGTGACACTGAAGCTTTCTTT
CASSLDGQGDTEAFF
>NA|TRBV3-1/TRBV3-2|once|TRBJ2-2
TGTGCCAGTAAATACCAGGGGGGCGGTAGCACCGGGGAGCTGTTTTTT
CASKYQGGGSTGELFF
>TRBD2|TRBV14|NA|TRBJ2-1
TGTGCCAGCAGCCCGGGCAGACTAGCGGGACTGTACAATGAGCAGTTCTTC
CASSPGRLAGLYNEQFF
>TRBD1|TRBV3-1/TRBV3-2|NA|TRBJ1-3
TGTGCCAGCAGCCTGCCCGGGACAGGGACTGGAAACACCATATATTTT
CASSLPGTGTGNTIYF
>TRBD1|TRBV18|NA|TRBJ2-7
TGTGCCAGCTCACCCCAAGGGACAGGCGCAACCTACGAGCAGTACTTC
CASSPQGTGATYEQYF
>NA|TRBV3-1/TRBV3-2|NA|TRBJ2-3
TGTGCCAGCAGCCAATATTTAGAGCGAGCAGATACGCAGTATTTT
CASSQYLERADTQYF
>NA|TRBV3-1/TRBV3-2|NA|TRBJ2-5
TGTGCCAGCAGCCAAGAGGAGGGGGCGCGAGAGACCCAGTACTTC
CASSQEEGARETQYF
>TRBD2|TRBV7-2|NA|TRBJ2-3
TGTGCCCGGGGGGACTTTTTCACAGATACGCAGTATTTT
CARGDFFTDTQYF
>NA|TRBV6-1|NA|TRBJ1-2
TGTGCCAGCAGTGAAAGCCGGAGGACTACTAACTATGGCTACACCTTC
CASSESRRTTNYGYTF
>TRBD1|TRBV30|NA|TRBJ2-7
TGTGCCTGGGCCGGGACAGGGATCTACGAGCAGTACTTC
CAWAGTGIYEQYF
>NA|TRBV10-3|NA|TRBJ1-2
TGTGCCATCACGACAGATAACTATGGCTACACCTTC
CAITTDNYGYTF
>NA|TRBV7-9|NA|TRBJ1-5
TGTGCCAGCAGCCTGGGAGGGTCTGGCAATCAGCCCCAGCATTTT
CASSLGGSGNQPQHF
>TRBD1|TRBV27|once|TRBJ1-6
TGTGCCAGCAGTTTCTCGACAGGGAGTGCCTATAATTCACCCCTCCACTTT
CASSFSTGSAYNSPLHF
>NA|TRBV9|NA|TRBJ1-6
TGTGCCAGCAGCGATCAGCTCGGGAGGGGTTCACCCCTCCACTTT
CASSDQLGRGSPLHF
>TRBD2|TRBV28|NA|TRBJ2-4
TGTGCCAGCAGCGTGACTAGCGGGCCTTTAGCCAAAAACATTCAGTACTTC
CASSVTSGPLAKNIQYF
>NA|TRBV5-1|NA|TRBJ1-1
TGCGCCAGCAGCTTGGTGGACTTCAACACTGAAGCTTTCTTT
CASSLVDFNTEAFF
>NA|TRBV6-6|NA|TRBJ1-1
TGTGCCAGCAGTTTGGGGCTGGGCACTGAAGCTTTCTTT
CASSLGLGTEAFF
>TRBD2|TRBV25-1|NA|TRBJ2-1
TGTGCCAGCAGTGTAGCGGGAGGGAATGAGCAGTTCTTC
CASSVAGGNEQFF
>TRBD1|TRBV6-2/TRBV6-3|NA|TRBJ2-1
TGTGCCAGCAGTTATAGTTCTAGTGGGACAGGATCCGCTTACAATGAGCAGTTCTTC
CASSYSSSGTGSAYNEQFF
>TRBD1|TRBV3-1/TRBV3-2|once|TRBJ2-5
TGTGCCAGCAGCCAAGCCCGGACAGGGGGATACCAAGAGACCCAGTACTTC
CASSQARTGGYQETQYF
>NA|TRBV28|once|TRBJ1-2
TGTGCCAGCAGCCTGGGGCCCGGCTACACCTTC
CASSLGPGYTF
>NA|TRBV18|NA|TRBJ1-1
TGTGCCAGCTCGGAACAGAAGAACACTGAAGCTTTCTTT
CASSEQKNTEAFF
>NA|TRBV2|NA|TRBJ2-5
TGTGCCAGCAGTGAACAGGGAGGTTCAGCCCAGTACTTC
CASSEQGGSAQYF
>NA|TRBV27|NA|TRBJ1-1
TGTGCCAGCAGCTTATCGAGGGTCAGGAATGAAGCTTTCTTT
CASSLSRVRNEAFF
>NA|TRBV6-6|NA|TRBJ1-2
TGTGCCAGCAGTTACTCAGAGGCAGATGGAGGCTACACCTTC
CASSYSEADGGYTF
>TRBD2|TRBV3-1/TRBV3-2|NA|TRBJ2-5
TGTGCCAGCAGCCCAACCCTAGCGGGAGTATCAGAGACCCAGTACTTC
CASSPTLAGVSETQYF
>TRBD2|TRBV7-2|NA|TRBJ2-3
TGTGCCAGCAGCCTCGGACTAGTTCAATCAGATACGCAGTATTTT
CASSLGLVQSDTQYF
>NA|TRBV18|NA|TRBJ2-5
TGTGCCAGCTCACCCTCCGAGACCCAGTACTTC
CASSPSETQYF
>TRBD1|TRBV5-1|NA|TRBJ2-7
TGCGCCAGCGGGGACAGTCTCTACGAGCAGTACTTC
CASGDSLYEQYF
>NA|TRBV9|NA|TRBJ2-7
TGTGCCAGCAGCGTAACGGGAAAGACCTACGAGCAGTACTTC
CASSVTGKTYEQYF
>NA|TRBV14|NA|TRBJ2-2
TGTGCCAGCAGCCAACAGGCGAGCACGGGGGAGCTGTTTTTT
CASSQQASTGELFF
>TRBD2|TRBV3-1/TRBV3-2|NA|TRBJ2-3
TGTGCCAGCAGCACCTCTAGCGGCCTGGCCGCAGGAGATACGCAGTATTTT
CASSTSSGLAAGDTQYF
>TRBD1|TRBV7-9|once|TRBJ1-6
TGTGCCAGCAGCTCACAGGGGCAGGTACCCCTCCACTTT
CASSSQGQVPLHF
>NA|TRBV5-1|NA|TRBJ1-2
TGCGCCAGCAGCTTGGGCACTCAGGGTAACTATGGCTACACCTTC
CASSLGTQGNYGYTF
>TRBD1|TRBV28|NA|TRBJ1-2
TGTGCCAGCACCCCAGCAGGGGGATTAGCTAACTATGGCTACACCTTC
CASTPAGGLANYGYTF
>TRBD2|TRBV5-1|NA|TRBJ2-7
TGCGCCAGCAGCTTGATGGGCGGGAGCTCCTACGAGCAGTACTTC
CASSLMGGSSYEQYF
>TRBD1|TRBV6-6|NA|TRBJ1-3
TGTGCCAGCAGTCGTCCGGGGACAGGGGGTTACTCTGGAAACACCATATATTTT
CASSRPGTGGYSGNTIYF